This T cell receptor beta chain is drawn from a study of blood T cell repertoires in COVID-19. Only in-frame clones appear in the TCRdb table, and some are missing; sequencing was by immunoSEQ multiplex PCR. Among approximately 220,000 clones, roughly 80% were seen once, and the ten largest hold 3% to 4.5%. The receptor's source is a woman aged 40 to 55 who had been exposed to COVID-19. Sequenced material: PBMCs or T cells enriched from blood (not recorded which).

DNA of the CDR3: TGTGCCAGCAGCCCCCAGGGGGCGGCTAACTATGGCTACACCTTC. This encodes CASSPQGAANYGYTF. The chain uses TRBV7-9 and TRBJ1-2; TRBD1 aligns across 8 bases. The V gene's germline CDR1 is SEHNR and CDR2 FQNEAQ (reference sequence). V was pared by 5 bases and J by 0 bases, with 5 bases of the junction left unmatched. The CDR3 contains 15 residues.